This record looks at one T cell receptor (beta chain) sequence and its context. Trimming cost V 0 bases and J 8 bases; bases outside gene matches: 11. Germline V gives CDR1 MNHEY, CDR2 SVGEGT. CDR3 length: 16 amino acids. Seattle enrolled patients during active infection and tracked them longitudinally. The data were taken from a study of blood T cell repertoires in COVID-19. Authors' analysis steps: For nucleated cells, counts were estimated from reference gene primer amplification. Profiled with immunoSEQ multiplex PCR; TCRdb holds only in-frame clones, not every one. That table gives V, J and clone size, and the DNA gave D and trimming. The profile shows 250,000 to 300,000 clones, about 90% of them singletons.

The chain carries TRBV6-2 or TRBV6-3 and TRBJ2-7; 9 nucleotides agree with TRBD1. This clonotype was obtained from a woman aged 70-85 years with COVID-19, enrolled during active disease. Source material: peripheral blood. This CDR3 reads CASSYSKWTGAFKQYF. For the CDR3, the DNA is TGTGCCAGCAGTTACTCGAAATGGACAGGGGCGTTCAAGCAGTACTTC.